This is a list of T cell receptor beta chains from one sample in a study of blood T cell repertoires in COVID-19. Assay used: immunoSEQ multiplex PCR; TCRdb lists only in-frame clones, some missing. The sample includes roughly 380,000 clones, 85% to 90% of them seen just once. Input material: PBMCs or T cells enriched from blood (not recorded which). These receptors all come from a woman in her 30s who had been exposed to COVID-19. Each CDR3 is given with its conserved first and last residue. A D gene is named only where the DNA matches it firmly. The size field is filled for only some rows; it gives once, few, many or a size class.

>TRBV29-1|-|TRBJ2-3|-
TGCAGCGTTTTTAGTATGGCTAGAGGATCCACAGATACGCAGTATTTT
CSVFSMARGSTDTQYF
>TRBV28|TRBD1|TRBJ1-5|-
TGTGCCAGCAGTTTGCCCAGGGGGCTTAATCAGCCCCAGCATTTT
CASSLPRGLNQPQHF
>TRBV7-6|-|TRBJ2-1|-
TGTGCCAGCAGTGTGAGGGTGGGGAAGAATGAGCAGTTCTTC
CASSVRVGKNEQFF
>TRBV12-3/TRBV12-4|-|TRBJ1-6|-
TGTGCCAGCAGGCTGGGGGGTTCACCCCTCCACTTT
CASRLGGSPLHF
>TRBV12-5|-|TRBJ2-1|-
TGTGCTAGTGGTTTGCTTGGGTGGCGGAACAATGAGCAGTTCTTC
CASGLLGWRNNEQFF
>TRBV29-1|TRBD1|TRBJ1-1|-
TGCAGCGCCCCCGACAGGGTGGACACTGAAGCTTTCTTT
CSAPDRVDTEAFF
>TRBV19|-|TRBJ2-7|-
TGTGCCAGTAGTACTGGGCTTCGCTACGAGCAGTACTTC
CASSTGLRYEQYF
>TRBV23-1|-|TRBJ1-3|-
TGCGCCAGCAGTCTTAGGGATACAGGGAGCATTGGTCGAAACACCATATATTTT
CASSLRDTGSIGRNTIYF
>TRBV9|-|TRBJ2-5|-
TGTGCCAGCAGCGTTGCCGGGAACCAAGAGACCCAGTACTTC
CASSVAGNQETQYF
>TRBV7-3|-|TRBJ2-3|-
TGTGCCAGCAGCTTAAGGCCCAGGGGCGGCACAGATACGCAGTATTTT
CASSLRPRGGTDTQYF
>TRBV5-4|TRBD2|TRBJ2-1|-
TGTGCCAGCAGCTTGGGACTAGCGGGAAGTAATGAGCAGTTCTTC
CASSLGLAGSNEQFF
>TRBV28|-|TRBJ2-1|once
TGTGCCAGTCCTAGTTCGAACAATGAGCAGTTCTTC
CASPSSNNEQFF
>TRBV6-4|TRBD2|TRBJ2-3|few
TGTGCCAGCAGCGGGGCGGGGGGAACAGATACGCAGTATTTT
CASSGAGGTDTQYF
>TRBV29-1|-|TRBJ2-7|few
TGCAGCGTTGAATTGGACAGTCCCTACGAGCAGTACTTC
CSVELDSPYEQYF
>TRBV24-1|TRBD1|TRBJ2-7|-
TGTGCCACCAGTGATCCGGGACAGGGGAACAACGAGCAGTACTTC
CATSDPGQGNNEQYF
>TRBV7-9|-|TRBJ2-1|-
TGTGCCAGCAGCTACTACAGGGACCACAATGAGCAGTTCTTC
CASSYYRDHNEQFF
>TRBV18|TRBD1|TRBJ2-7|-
TGTGCCAGCTCAGGACAGGGAGGTGACGAGCAGTACTTC
CASSGQGGDEQYF
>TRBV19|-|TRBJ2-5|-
TGTGCCAGTAGTATCAGGGGACCTCAAGAGACCCAGTACTTC
CASSIRGPQETQYF
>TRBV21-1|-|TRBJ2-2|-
TGTGCCAGCAGACCACCGGACCAGGGGGGCGGGGAGCTGTTTTTT
CASRPPDQGGGELFF
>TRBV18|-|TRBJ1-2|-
TGTGCCAGCTCAATGCAGGACAATTATGGCTACACCTTC
CASSMQDNYGYTF
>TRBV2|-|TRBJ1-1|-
TGTGCCAGCAGGCTGAGGGGGTCTGAAGCTTTCTTT
CASRLRGSEAFF
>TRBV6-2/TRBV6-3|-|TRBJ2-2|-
TGTGCCAGCAGTAAGACAGCCGGGGAGCTGTTTTTT
CASSKTAGELFF
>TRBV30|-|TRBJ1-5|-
TGTGCCTGGAGTGTAACCCGGACAAGTATTGGCAATCAGCCCCAGCATTTT
CAWSVTRTSIGNQPQHF
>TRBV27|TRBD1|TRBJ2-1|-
TGTGCCAGCAGTTTAGCAGGGGGCAATGAGCAGTTCTTC
CASSLAGGNEQFF
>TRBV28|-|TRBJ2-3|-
TGTGCCAGCAGGTCGGCTAGCGCTTCAGATACGCAGTATTTT
CASRSASASDTQYF
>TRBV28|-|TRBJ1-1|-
TGTGCCAGCAGGAGGGTAGGGTATGTGGGCACTGAAGCTTTCTTT
CASRRVGYVGTEAFF
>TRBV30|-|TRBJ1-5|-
TGTGCCTGGAGTCCCCTCCAACAGCAGGGAAGCAATCAGCCCCAGCATTTT
CAWSPLQQQGSNQPQHF
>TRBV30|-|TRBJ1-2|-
TGTGCCTGGAGTTTCAGAGGCTACACCTTC
CAWSFRGYTF
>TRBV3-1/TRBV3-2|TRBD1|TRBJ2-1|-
TGTGCCAGCAGCCAAGAAAAGCCCGGACAGGGAGAGAAGCAGTTCTTC
CASSQEKPGQGEKQFF
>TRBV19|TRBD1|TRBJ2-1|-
TGTGCCAGTACCCCTCTCCACAGGGGGTCCTACAATGAGCAGTTCTTC
CASTPLHRGSYNEQFF
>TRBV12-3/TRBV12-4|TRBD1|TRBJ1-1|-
TGTGCCAGCACCAAAACAGGGGGTGTTGAAGCTTTCTTT
CASTKTGGVEAFF
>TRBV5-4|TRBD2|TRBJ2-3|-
TGTGCCAGCAGCTTGAAGCGGGAGAGGGGAGATACGCAGTATTTT
CASSLKRERGDTQYF
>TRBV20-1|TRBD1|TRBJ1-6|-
TGCAGTGCCAGTGCTCGACAGGGCTCCGGTTTTGGCTATAATTCACCCCTCCACTTT
CSASARQGSGFGYNSPLHF
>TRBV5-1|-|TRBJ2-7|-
TGCGCCAGCAGCTTGCCAGACTCCTACGAGCAGTACTTC
CASSLPDSYEQYF
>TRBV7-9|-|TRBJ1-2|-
TGTGCCACGGAAACAGGGAAAACTAACTATGGCTACACCTTC
CATETGKTNYGYTF
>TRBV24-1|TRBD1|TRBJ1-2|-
TGTGCCACCAGTGTCGGGACAGGGTATGGCTACACCTTC
CATSVGTGYGYTF
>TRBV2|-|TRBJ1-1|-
TGTGCCAGCAGGGAACAATTGAACACTGAAGCTTTCTTT
CASREQLNTEAFF
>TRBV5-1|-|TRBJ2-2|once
TGCGCCAGCGGCTTCCCGGACACCGGGGAGCTGTTTTTT
CASGFPDTGELFF
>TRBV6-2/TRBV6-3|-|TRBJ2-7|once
TGTGCCAGCAGTTATCGGGGTAGGGCGGATCGGCTCGAGCAGTACTTC
CASSYRGRADRLEQYF
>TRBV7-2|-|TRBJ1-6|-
TGTGCCAGCAGCTTATATCTGTCAACAAGCTCCTATAATTCACCCCTCCACTTT
CASSLYLSTSSYNSPLHF